Each of the 28 T cell receptor beta chains below was sequenced from the same sample in a study of blood T cell repertoires in COVID-19. Produced via immunoSEQ multiplex PCR; TCRdb's table is partial and in-frame only. Seen here are about 360,000 clones, 75% to 90% observed once, and the top ten hold under 8.5%. Specimen: peripheral blood. The source of these receptors is a woman in her fifties or sixties with COVID-19, enrolled during active disease.

The chain couples TRBV2 to TRBJ2-7; weak D call: TRBD1 (5 bases). Trimming took off 4 bases at V and 3 bases at J, with 13 bases between the two ends. Germline values: CDR1 SNHLY, CDR2 FYNNEI. CDR3 length: 14 residues. The CDR3 here is CASSGTSYDYEQYF. In nucleotides, the CDR3 is TGTGCCAGCAGTGGGACATCCTACGACTACGAGCAGTACTTC.

CDR3 amino acids: CASSSFTDLPLHF. In nucleotides, the CDR3 is TGTGCCAGCAGCTCGTTTACCGACTTACCCCTCCACTTT. The rearrangement links TRBV11-3 to TRBJ1-6; D not certain. The V gene's germline CDR1 is SGHNT and CDR2 YENEEA. Trimming left V 4 bases short and J 12 bases short, with 13 bases between. The length of the CDR3 is 13 residues.

The genes are TRBV6-5 and TRBJ2-1, with 13 nucleotides matching TRBD2. With 4 bases clipped from V and 12 bases from J, the junction kept 9 bases outside the gene matches. The V gene's germline CDR1 is MNHEY and CDR2 SVGAGI. The CDR3 is made up of 15 amino acids. In nucleotides, the CDR3 is TGTGCCAGCAGTTCCACTAGCGGGGGGGCTCTAGGGCAGTTCTTC. It codes for CASSSTSGGALGQFF.

About this clone itself: Different DNA sequences within this sample yield the same CDR3. The CDR3: CASSLVAGSLNEQFF. CDR3 DNA: TGCGCCAGCAGCTTGGTAGCGGGGAGTCTCAATGAGCAGTTCTTC. V is TRBV5-1 and J is TRBJ2-1, with 8 bases fitting TRBD2. The CDR3 consists of 15 residues. Unmatched junction bases numbered 5, after V lost 0 bases and J lost 6 bases. Germline V gene lookup returns CDR1 SGHRS and CDR2 YFSETQ.

In regard to this clone: Other nucleotide sequences from this sample produce the same CDR3. This chain links TRBV5-1 with TRBJ2-5; D unclear. The germline V gene has CDR1 SGHRS and CDR2 YFSETQ. The CDR3 loop spans 13 amino acids. Trimming took off 5 bases at V and 2 bases at J, with 10 bases between the two ends. The CDR3 protein is CASSRTVQETQYF. The CDR3 DNA reads as TGCGCCAGCAGTCGAACAGTTCAAGAGACCCAGTACTTC. Complete variable domain (other parts from reference TRBV5-1 and TRBJ2-5): KAGVTQTPRYLIKTRGQQVTLSCSPISGHRSVSWYQQTPGQGLQFLFEYFSETQRNKGNFPGRFSGRQFSNSRSEMNVSTLELGDSALYLCASSRTVQETQYFGPGTRLLVL.

This clone came up a few times. The rearrangement joins TRBV5-5 to TRBJ2-1; a possible D gene is TRBD2 (5 bases). The germline gives CDR1 SGHKS, CDR2 YYEKEE (reference sequence). The CDR3 totals 15 residues. The V and J ends lost 0 bases and 0 bases respectively, with 7 bases between them. The CDR3 region has the DNA TGTGCCAGCAGCTTGGAGAGGGTCTCCTACAATGAGCAGTTCTTC. Protein sequence: CASSLERVSYNEQFF.

Details on this clone: Sequence at one end of the junction differs from germline and may be a read error. The chain carries TRBV5-1 and TRBJ2-7; the match to TRBD1 covers 7 bases. Looked up from germline, CDR1 is SGHRS and CDR2 is YFSETQ. This CDR3 has 13 amino acids. CDR3 nucleotide sequence: TGCGCCAGCAGCTTGGAGGGGGCCTACGGGCAGTACTTC. It is translated as CASSLEGAYGQYF.

The chain combines TRBV9 with TRBJ2-3, with 7 bases that match TRBD2. Germline lookup yields CDR1 SGDLS and CDR2 YYNGEE. This CDR3 has 14 amino acids. Trimming cost V 5 bases and J 2 bases; bases outside gene matches: 5. CDR3: CASSPAGLTDTQYF. The DNA of the CDR3 is TGTGCCAGCAGTCCAGCGGGGCTCACAGATACGCAGTATTTT.

V gene TRBV4-1 combines with J gene TRBJ1-2; 7 bases are shared with TRBD1. This CDR3 has 16 amino acids. Germline CDR1 MGHRA, CDR2 YSYEKL. J lost 4 bases, V lost 1 base, and 9 bases had no gene match. CDR3 residues: CASSQVPGQSAYGYTF. For the CDR3, the DNA is TGCGCCAGCAGCCAAGTTCCGGGACAGTCAGCCTATGGCTACACCTTC.

The CDR3 reads CASSVATDRVGEQYF. As DNA, the CDR3 is TGTGCCAGCAGCGTAGCTACTGACAGGGTAGGTGAGCAGTACTTC. V is TRBV9 and J is TRBJ2-7; TRBD1 agrees at 7 bases. The germline V gene has CDR1 SGDLS and CDR2 YYNGEE. The CDR3 spans 15 residues. V was clipped by 0 bases and J by 7 bases; unmatched bases: 10.

The rearrangement uses TRBV2 and TRBJ2-3, with D perhaps matching TRBD1 (6 bases). Germline lookup yields CDR1 SNHLY and CDR2 FYNNEI. The CDR3 spans 14 residues. V gave up 2 bases and J gave up 12 bases, with 18 bases separating them. The CDR3 DNA reads TGTGCCAGCAGTGAATGGGGTGATCCGGGACAACAGTATTTT. Translation: CASSEWGDPGQQYF.

The V gene is TRBV7-6, the J gene TRBJ2-2; 7 bases line up with TRBD1. Trimming at V came to 5 bases and at J to 4 bases, leaving 10 bases not matched to a gene. Germline V gives CDR1 SGHVS, CDR2 FNYEAQ. This CDR3 is built from 16 residues. CDR3 region: CASSTNMGQFTGELFF. In DNA form, the CDR3 reads TGTGCCAGCAGCACAAACATGGGACAGTTCACCGGGGAGCTGTTTTTT.

The rearrangement uses TRBV5-4 and TRBJ2-3; TRBD1 is a possible D gene (5 bases). V was cut by 3 bases and J by 2 bases, with 13 bases left in between. Per germline, CDR1 SGHNT and CDR2 YYREEE (reference sequence). The CDR3 loop spans 15 amino acids. CDR3 DNA sequence: TGTGCCAGCAGCTCGCAAAGGGGAACCACAGATACGCAGTATTTT. It encodes CASSSQRGTTDTQYF.

The rearrangement uses TRBV5-1 and TRBJ2-5, with D perhaps TRBD2 (6 bases). The V end lost 4 bases, the J end lost 4 bases, and 23 bases lay between the germline ends. The CDR3 is 17 amino acids. The germline V gene has CDR1 SGHRS and CDR2 YFSETQ. The CDR3 bases are TGCGCCAGCAGCCCGGGTTTCGGAGGGGCGAGGGGAGAGACCCAGTACTTC. Protein product: CASSPGFGGARGETQYF. The entire variable domain, with the rest obtained from reference TRBV5-1 and TRBJ2-5, is as follows: KAGVTQTPRYLIKTRGQQVTLSCSPISGHRSVSWYQQTPGQGLQFLFEYFSETQRNKGNFPGRFSGRQFSNSRSEMNVSTLELGDSALYLCASSPGFGGARGETQYFGPGTRLLVL.

The V call is TRBV19, the J call TRBJ2-7; D might be TRBD1 (6 bases). CDR1 and CDR2 (germline): LNHDA, SQIVND (reference sequence). The CDR3 has 13 amino acids. V was trimmed by 4 bases and J by 3 bases, leaving 10 bases between them. The CDR3 DNA is TGTGCCAGTAGTAACAGGGTCTTCTACGAGCAGTACTTC. This translates into CASSNRVFYEQYF.

The CDR3 nucleotides are TGTGCCTGGAGTCGTAGGGGGGGTGAAGCTTTCTTT. It specifies CAWSRRGGEAFF. The chain employs TRBV30 and TRBJ1-1; TRBD1 is a possible D gene (6 bases). The CDR3 has 12 residues. The germline gives CDR1 GTSNPN, CDR2 SVGIG (reference sequence). V was cut by 2 bases and J by 7 bases, with 11 bases left in between. Full variable domain (missing parts from reference TRBV30 and TRBJ1-1): SQTIHQWPATLVQPVGSPLSLECTVEGTSNPNLYWYRQAAGRGLQLLFYSVGIGQISSEVPQNLSASRPQDRQFILSSKKLLLSDSGFYLCAWSRRGGEAFFGQGTRLTVV.

This chain connects TRBV7-8 to TRBJ2-7, with 7 bases fitting TRBD2. Germline V gene lookup returns CDR1 SGHVS and CDR2 FQNEAQ. V trimming: 6 bases; J trimming: 7 bases; junction bases outside the gene matches: 15. The CDR3 is 15 amino acids. The DNA of the CDR3 is TGTGCCAGCAGTTCACAAAGCGGGGTAGAAGGTGAGCAGTACTTC. This gives the protein CASSSQSGVEGEQYF.

The genes are TRBV7-9 and TRBJ2-1; TRBD2 aligns across 9 bases. Germline CDR1 SEHNR, CDR2 FQNEAQ (reference sequence). This CDR3 is built from 15 residues. Trimming at V came to 4 bases and at J to 4 bases, leaving 5 bases not matched to a gene. The DNA of the CDR3 is TGTGCCAGCAGCTCGGGACTAGCAGGGTACAATGAGCAGTTCTTC. As protein: CASSSGLAGYNEQFF.

The rearrangement links TRBV27 to TRBJ2-3, with 8 bases fitting TRBD1. Germline values: CDR1 MNHEY, CDR2 SMNVEV (reference sequence). V shed 10 bases and J 8 bases; nucleotides not matched to a gene: 8. The CDR3 runs 12 residues. CDR3: CATYPGQGTQYF. DNA of the CDR3: TGTGCCACCTACCCCGGACAGGGTACGCAGTATTTT.

The J gene is TRBJ1-3, the V gene TRBV7-9, with TRBD1 matching over 7 bases. With V trimmed by 5 bases and J by 2 bases, 6 bases remained unmatched. The germline gives CDR1 SEHNR, CDR2 FQNEAQ (reference sequence). The length of the CDR3 is 15 residues. CDR3 sequence reads: CASSQVTGAGNTIYF. The CDR3 coding sequence is TGTGCCAGCAGCCAAGTCACAGGGGCTGGAAACACCATATATTTT.

This clone was seen a handful of times. The J gene is TRBJ1-6, the V gene TRBV7-2, with TRBD1 matching 7 bases. With 5 bases clipped from V and 7 bases from J, the junction kept 5 bases outside the gene matches. The V gene's germline CDR1 is SGHTA and CDR2 FQGNSA. This CDR3 spans 14 amino acids. The DNA of the CDR3 is TGTGCCAGCAGCCCGACAGGGTTGAATTCACCCCTCCACTTT. Encoded protein: CASSPTGLNSPLHF.

CDR3 in amino acids: CASSPRGGVGTEAFF. The CDR3 DNA follows: TGTGCCAGCAGCCCCCGAGGGGGCGTGGGCACTGAAGCTTTCTTT. The V call is TRBV3-1 (or the pseudogene TRBV3-2), the J call TRBJ1-1; 7 bases agree with TRBD1. Germline V gives CDR1 LGHDT, CDR2 YNNKEL (reference sequence). CDR3 length: 15 residues. Trimming cost V 4 bases and J 4 bases; bases outside gene matches: 9.

This chain's CDR3 is CASSQQPGGYSNQPQHF. The CDR3, as DNA: TGTGCCAGCAGCCAACAACCAGGGGGCTACAGCAATCAGCCCCAGCATTTT. The chain joins TRBV3-1 (or the pseudogene TRBV3-2) to TRBJ1-5; 8 positions match TRBD1. This CDR3 comprises 17 residues. V shed 2 bases, J shed 1 base, and the junction held 7 bases outside the gene matches. Germline V gene data show CDR1 as LGHDT and CDR2 as YNNKEL (reference sequence).

This sequence joins TRBV2 and TRBJ2-4, with D unclear. V was shortened by 6 bases and J by 0 bases, with 12 bases between the two germline ends. The germline gives CDR1 SNHLY, CDR2 FYNNEI. This CDR3 is 15 amino acids long. The CDR3 DNA sequence: TGTGCCAGCAGAGACATTTCGCTAGCCAAAAACATTCAGTACTTC. It yields the protein CASRDISLAKNIQYF.

The rearrangement joins TRBV7-9 to TRBJ2-1; D gene unclear. This CDR3 has 14 amino acids. Germline CDR1 SEHNR, CDR2 FQNEAQ (reference sequence). Trimming stripped 0 bases from V and 8 bases from J, with 11 bases between. CDR3 sequence reads: CASSLAELRHEQFF. The CDR3, as DNA: TGTGCCAGCAGCTTAGCGGAGCTTCGACATGAGCAGTTCTTC.

CDR3 DNA sequence: TGTGCCAGCAGTTTAGACACAGGGGGTAGGGACAATGAGCAGTTCTTC. It codes for CASSLDTGGRDNEQFF. The genes are TRBV28 and TRBJ2-1; 8 nucleotides match TRBD1. This CDR3 is 16 amino acids long. V was clipped by 2 bases and J by 5 bases; unmatched bases: 8. CDR1 is MDHEN and CDR2 is SYDVKM in the germline V gene.

This chain joins TRBV11-3 and TRBJ1-2, with a tentative D call TRBD1 (5 bases). The CDR3 runs 14 residues. Germline loops: CDR1 SGHNT, CDR2 YENEEA. Trimming cost V 4 bases and J 4 bases, with 13 bases left between them. The CDR3 nucleotides read TGTGCCAGCAGCTGGACGACAGATACCTATGGCTACACCTTC. Its protein is CASSWTTDTYGYTF.

V and J are TRBV19 and TRBJ1-1, with 8 bases identical to TRBD1. Germline V gene data show CDR1 as LNHDA and CDR2 as SQIVND (reference sequence). J lost 5 bases, V lost 6 bases, and 8 bases had no gene match. This CDR3 has 14 amino acids. In DNA form, the CDR3 reads TGTGCCAGTAGCCTACCAGGGGGCGCGACTGAAGCTTTCTTT. As protein: CASSLPGGATEAFF.